This is a list of T cell receptor beta chains from one sample in a study of T cell responses to AZD1222 COVID-19 vaccine. Using immunoSEQ multiplex PCR, the repertoire was profiled, and TCRdb retains in-frame clones only, with some absent. The sample contains more than 80,000 clones, 88% of which appear only once. The sequencing used peripheral blood, collected on day 0 of AZD1222 vaccination. These receptors were taken from an adult in good health. Both conserved end residues are trimmed from each CDR3. D genes are given only for firm matches. Expanded clones get a size class; other rows say once, few or many, or leave the size out.

v_call clone_size d_call cdr3_aa
TRBV15 - - ATSRVGGAIEKLF
TRBV7-3 once - ASSLTFDGNTEAF
TRBV10-1 - - ASGPAGNTEAF
TRBV13 once TRBD1 ASSEGHRGLTNEKLF
TRBV2 - - ASMGRDSNYGYT
TRBV4-3 - TRBD2 ASSPNPLAGGFNEQY
TRBV2 - - ASSLGGASNQPQH
TRBV5-5 - - ASSLVVKVNTEAF
TRBV5-6 - TRBD1 ASSLAGQGDGYT
TRBV6-4 - TRBD2 ASSDSFLAGAEQF
TRBV3-1/TRBV3-2 - - ASRGGPSEKLF
TRBV6-4 - TRBD2 ASSEAAGSTDTQY
TRBV15 - - ATSRVDSFDTQY
TRBV11-3 - - ASSLDQGGSRRHNEQF
TRBV7-8 - TRBD1 ASSDTGQLNTEAF
TRBV6-5 once - ASSFDRDQPQH
TRBV6-5 few - ASSTATTNEKLF
TRBV30 - - AWTSGYEKLF
TRBV5-1 once - ASSLSPTGTNEKLF
TRBV3-1/TRBV3-2 - TRBD2 ASSQESGRPRQY
TRBV28 - TRBD1 ASSLRQGGIANTDTQY
TRBV19 - TRBD2 ASSIWTRGVYEQY
TRBV15 - TRBD2 ATSRDSGAQETQY
TRBV2 - - ASSVQATNEKLF
TRBV27 - - ASSLFGQGLGGANVLT
TRBV5-1 - TRBD2 ASSLWISVLKREKTDTQY
TRBV2 - - ARTSAGSTEAF
TRBV7-9 - - ASSIGLEENNEQF
TRBV6-2/TRBV6-3 - TRBD2 ASSDPGLVIYEQY
TRBV27 once - ASSLQGGNIQY
TRBV9 - - ASSVDHRAYNSPLH
TRBV13 - - ASSSKQGTDTQY
TRBV19 - TRBD1 ASHLTGAYGYT